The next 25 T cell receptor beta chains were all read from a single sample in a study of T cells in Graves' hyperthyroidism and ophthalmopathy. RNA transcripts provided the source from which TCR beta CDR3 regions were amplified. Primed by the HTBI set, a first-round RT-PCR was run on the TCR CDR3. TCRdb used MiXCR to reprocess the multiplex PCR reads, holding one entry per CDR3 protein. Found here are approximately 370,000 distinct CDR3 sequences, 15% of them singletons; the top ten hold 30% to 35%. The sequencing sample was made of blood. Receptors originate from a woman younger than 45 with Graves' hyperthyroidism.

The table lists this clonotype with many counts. This CDR3 is CASSRPGGDTEAFF. Written as DNA, the CDR3 is TGTGCCAGCAGCCGTCCGGGCGGGGACACTGAAGCTTTCTTT. The chain recombines TRBV7-9 with TRBJ1-1, with D uncertain. The germline V gene has CDR1 SEHNR and CDR2 FQNEAQ (reference sequence). CDR3 length equals 14 residues. V gave up 5 bases and J gave up 3 bases, with 13 bases separating them. Variable domain in full (rest from reference TRBV7-9 and TRBJ1-1): DTGVSQNPRHKITKRGQNVTFRCDPISEHNRLYWYRQTLGQGPEFLTYFQNEAQLEKSRLLSDRFSAERPKGSFSTLEIQRTEQGDSAMYLCASSRPGGDTEAFFGQGTRLTVV.

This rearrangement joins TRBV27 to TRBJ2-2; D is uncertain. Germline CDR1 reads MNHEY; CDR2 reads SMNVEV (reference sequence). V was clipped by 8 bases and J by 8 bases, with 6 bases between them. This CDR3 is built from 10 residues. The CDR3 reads CASPLGELFF. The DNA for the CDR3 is TGTGCCAGCCCCTTGGGGGAGCTGTTTTTT.

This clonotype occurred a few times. The CDR3 loop is CATGGGLGYNEQFF. CDR3 nucleotides: TGCGCCACGGGCGGGGGCTTGGGATACAATGAGCAGTTCTTC. J is TRBJ2-1 and V is TRBV4-1; a weak D match, TRBD2 (7 bases). Trimming stripped 10 bases from V and 4 bases from J, with 17 bases between. This CDR3 is built from 14 residues. Germline V gene data show CDR1 as MGHRA and CDR2 as YSYEKL.

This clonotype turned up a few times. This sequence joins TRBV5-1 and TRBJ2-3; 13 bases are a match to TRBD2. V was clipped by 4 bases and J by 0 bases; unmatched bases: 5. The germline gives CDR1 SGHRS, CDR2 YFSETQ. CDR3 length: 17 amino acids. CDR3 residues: CASSPGTSGDSTDTQYF. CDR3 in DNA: TGCGCCAGCAGCCCGGGGACTAGCGGGGATAGCACAGATACGCAGTATTTT.

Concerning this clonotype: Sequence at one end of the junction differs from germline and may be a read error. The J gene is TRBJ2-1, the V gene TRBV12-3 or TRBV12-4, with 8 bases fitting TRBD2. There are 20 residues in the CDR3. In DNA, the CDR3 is TGTGCCAGCAGCTTAGTTACGGTCGGAGGCGCGGGGGGTTTTATGGATGAGCAGTTCTTC. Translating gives CASSLVTVGGAGGFMDEQFF.

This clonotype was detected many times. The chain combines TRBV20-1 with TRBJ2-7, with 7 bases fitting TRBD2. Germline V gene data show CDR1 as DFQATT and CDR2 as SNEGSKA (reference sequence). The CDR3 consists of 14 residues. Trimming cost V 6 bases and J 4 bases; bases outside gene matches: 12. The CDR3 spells CSAVSASGLYEQYF. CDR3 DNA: TGCAGTGCCGTATCGGCTAGCGGACTATACGAGCAGTACTTC.

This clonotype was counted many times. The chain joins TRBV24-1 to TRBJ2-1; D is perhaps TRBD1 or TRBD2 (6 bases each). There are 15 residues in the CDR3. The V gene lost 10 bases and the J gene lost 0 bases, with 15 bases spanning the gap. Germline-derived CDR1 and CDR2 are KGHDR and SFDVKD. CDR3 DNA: TGTGCCACAGCACGTGGAGGGGGCTCCTACAATGAGCAGTTCTTC. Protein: CATARGGGSYNEQFF.

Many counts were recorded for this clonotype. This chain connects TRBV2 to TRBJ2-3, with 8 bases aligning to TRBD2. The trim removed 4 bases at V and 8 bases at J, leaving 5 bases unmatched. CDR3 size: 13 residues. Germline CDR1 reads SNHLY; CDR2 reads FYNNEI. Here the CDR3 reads CASSGTSRGTQYF. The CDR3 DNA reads TGTGCCAGCAGTGGGACTAGCCGGGGTACGCAGTATTTT.

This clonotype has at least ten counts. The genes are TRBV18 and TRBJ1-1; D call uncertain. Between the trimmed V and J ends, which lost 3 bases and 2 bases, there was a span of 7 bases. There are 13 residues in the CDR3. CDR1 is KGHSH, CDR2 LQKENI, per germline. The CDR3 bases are TGTGCCAGCTCACCGGAGGGTAACACTGAAGCTTTCTTT. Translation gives CASSPEGNTEAFF.

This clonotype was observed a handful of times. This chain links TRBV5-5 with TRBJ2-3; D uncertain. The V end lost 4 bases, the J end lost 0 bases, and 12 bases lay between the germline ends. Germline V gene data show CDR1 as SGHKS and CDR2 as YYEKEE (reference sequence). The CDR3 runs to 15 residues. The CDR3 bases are TGTGCCAGCAGCCCCCGTCTGCTTAGCACAGATACGCAGTATTTT. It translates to CASSPRLLSTDTQYF. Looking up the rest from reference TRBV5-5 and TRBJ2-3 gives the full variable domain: DAGVTQSPTHLIKTRGQQVTLRCSPISGHKSVSWYQQVLGQGPQFIFQYYEKEERGRGNFPDRFSARQFPNYSSELNVNALLLGDSALYLCASSPRLLSTDTQYFGPGTRLTVL.

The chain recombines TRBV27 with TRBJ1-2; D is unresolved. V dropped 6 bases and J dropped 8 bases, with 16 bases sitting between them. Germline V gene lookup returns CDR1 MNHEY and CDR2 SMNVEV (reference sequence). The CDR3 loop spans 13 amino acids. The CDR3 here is CASRGAGFRGYTF. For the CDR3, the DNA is TGTGCCAGCAGGGGAGCTGGGTTTCGAGGCTACACCTTC.

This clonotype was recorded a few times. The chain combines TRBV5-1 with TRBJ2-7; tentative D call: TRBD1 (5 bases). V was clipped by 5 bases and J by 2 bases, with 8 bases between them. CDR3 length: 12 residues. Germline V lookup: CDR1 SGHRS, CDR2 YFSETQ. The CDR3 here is CASRGAPYEQYF. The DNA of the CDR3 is TGCGCCAGCAGAGGGGCCCCCTACGAGCAGTACTTC.

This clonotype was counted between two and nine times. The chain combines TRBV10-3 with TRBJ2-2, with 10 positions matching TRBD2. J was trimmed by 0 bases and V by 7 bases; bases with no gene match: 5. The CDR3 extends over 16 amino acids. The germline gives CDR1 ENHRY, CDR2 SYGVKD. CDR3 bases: TGTGCCATCACTGCTAGCGGGAGCTCGAACACCGGGGAGCTGTTTTTT. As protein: CAITASGSSNTGELFF.

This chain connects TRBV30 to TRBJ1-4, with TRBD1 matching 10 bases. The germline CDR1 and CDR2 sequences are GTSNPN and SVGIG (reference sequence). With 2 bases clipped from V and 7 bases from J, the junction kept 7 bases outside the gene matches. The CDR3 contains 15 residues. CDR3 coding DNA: TGTGCCTGGAGTAACGGACAGGGGGACTTTGAAAAACTGTTTTTT. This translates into CAWSNGQGDFEKLFF.

CDR3 DNA: TGTGCCTGGATCTTCCGTGGAAATGAGCAGTTCTTC. Translation: CAWIFRGNEQFF. This rearrangement joins TRBV30 to TRBJ2-1, with unresolved D. CDR1 is GTSNPN and CDR2 is SVGIG in the germline V gene (reference sequence). V dropped 4 bases and J dropped 7 bases, with 11 bases sitting between them. CDR3 length equals 12 residues.

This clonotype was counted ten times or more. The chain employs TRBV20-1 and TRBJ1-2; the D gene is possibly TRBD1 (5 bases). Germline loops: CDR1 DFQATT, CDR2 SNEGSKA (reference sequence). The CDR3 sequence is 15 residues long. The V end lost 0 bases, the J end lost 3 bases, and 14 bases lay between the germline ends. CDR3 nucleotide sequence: TGCAGTGCTAGAGATCGGGGGGTGGGGTACTATGGCTACACCTTC. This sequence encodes CSARDRGVGYYGYTF.

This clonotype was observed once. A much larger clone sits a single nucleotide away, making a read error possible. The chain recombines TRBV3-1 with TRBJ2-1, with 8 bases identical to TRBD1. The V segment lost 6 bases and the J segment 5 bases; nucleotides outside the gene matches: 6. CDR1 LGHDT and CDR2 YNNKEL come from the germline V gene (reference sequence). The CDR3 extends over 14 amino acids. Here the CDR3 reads CASSWTGNDNEQFF. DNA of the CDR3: TGTGCCAGCAGTTGGACAGGGAATGACAATGAGCAGTTCTTC.

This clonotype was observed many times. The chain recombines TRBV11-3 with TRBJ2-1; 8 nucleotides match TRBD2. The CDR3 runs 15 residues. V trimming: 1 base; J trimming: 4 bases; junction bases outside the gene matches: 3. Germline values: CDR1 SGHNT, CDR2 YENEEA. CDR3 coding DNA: TGTGCCAGCAGCTTAGCTAGCGGGCCATACAATGAGCAGTTCTTC. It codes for CASSLASGPYNEQFF.

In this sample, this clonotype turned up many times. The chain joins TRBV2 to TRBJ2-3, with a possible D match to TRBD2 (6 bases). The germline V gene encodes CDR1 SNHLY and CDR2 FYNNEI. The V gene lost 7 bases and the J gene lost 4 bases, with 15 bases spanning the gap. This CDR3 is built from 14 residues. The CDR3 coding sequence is TGTGCCAGCATGGTGGGAGGCTTGGCAGATACGCAGTATTTT. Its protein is CASMVGGLADTQYF.

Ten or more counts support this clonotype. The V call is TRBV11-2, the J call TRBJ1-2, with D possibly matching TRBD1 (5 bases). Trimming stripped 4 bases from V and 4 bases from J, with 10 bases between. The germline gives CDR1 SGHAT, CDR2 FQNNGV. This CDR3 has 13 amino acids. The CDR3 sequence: CASSYLGTYGYTF. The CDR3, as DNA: TGTGCCAGCAGCTATCTGGGGACCTATGGCTACACCTTC.

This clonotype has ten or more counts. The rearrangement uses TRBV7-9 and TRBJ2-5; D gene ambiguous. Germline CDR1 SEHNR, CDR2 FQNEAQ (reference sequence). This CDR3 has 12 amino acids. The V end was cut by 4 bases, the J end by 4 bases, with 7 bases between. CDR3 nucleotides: TGTGCCAGCAGCTCAAACCCAGAGACCCAGTACTTC. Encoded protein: CASSSNPETQYF.

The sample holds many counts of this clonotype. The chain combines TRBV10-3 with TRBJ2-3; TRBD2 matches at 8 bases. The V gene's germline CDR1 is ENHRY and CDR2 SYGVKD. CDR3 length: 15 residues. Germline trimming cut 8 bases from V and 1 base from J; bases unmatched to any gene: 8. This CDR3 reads CAIETAGGGTDTQYF. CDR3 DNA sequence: TGTGCCATCGAAACGGCGGGAGGAGGCACAGATACGCAGTATTTT.

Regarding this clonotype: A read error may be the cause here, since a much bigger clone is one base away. The CDR3 coding sequence is TGTGCCAGCTCACCACAGGGCACTGAAGCTTTCTTT. This encodes CASSPQGTEAFF. V and J are TRBV18 and TRBJ1-1; D call uncertain. The germline CDR1 and CDR2 sequences are KGHSH and LQKENI. Deletions cut 1 base from V and 4 bases from J, with 4 bases between. The CDR3 extends over 12 amino acids.

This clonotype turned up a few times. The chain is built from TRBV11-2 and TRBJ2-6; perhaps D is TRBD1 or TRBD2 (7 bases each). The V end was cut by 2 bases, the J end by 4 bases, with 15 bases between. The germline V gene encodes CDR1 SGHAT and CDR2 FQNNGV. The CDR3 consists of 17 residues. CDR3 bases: TGTGCCAGCAGCTTAACCAGGGGGGGGCGCGGGGCCAACGTCCTGACTTTC. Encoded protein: CASSLTRGGRGANVLTF.

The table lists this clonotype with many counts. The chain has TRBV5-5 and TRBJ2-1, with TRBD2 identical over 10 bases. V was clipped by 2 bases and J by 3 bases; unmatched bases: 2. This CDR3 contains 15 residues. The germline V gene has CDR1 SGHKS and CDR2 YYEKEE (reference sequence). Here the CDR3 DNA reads TGTGCCAGCAGCTTACTAGCGGGACTCTACAATGAGCAGTTCTTC. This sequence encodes CASSLLAGLYNEQFF.